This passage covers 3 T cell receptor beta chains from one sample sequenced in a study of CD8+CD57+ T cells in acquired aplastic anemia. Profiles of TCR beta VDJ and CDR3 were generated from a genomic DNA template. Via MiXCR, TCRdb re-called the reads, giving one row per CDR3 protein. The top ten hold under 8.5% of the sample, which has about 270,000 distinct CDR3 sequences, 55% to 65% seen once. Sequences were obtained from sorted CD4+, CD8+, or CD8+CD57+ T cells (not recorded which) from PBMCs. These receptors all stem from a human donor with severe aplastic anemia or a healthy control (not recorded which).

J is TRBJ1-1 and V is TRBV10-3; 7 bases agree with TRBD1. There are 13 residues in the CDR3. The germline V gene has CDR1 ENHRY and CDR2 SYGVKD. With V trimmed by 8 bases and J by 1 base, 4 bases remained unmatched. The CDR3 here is CAIRRQGNTEAFF. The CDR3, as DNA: TGTGCCATCCGTCGACAGGGGAACACTGAAGCTTTCTTT.

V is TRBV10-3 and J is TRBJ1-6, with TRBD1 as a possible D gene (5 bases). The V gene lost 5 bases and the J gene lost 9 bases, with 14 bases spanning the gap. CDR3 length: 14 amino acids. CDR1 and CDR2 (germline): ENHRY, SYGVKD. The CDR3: CAISTYGAGSPLHF. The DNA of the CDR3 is TGTGCCATCAGTACTTACGGGGCGGGTTCACCCCTCCACTTT.

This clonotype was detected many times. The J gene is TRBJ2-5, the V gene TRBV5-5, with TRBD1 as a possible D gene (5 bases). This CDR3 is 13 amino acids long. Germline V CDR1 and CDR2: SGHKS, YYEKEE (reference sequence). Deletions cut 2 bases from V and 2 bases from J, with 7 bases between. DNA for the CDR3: TGTGCCAGCAGCTTCCAGGGTCAAGAGACCCAGTACTTC. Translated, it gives CASSFQGQETQYF.